A selection of T cell receptor beta chains follows, all from one sample in a study of shared clonotypes between healthy human individuals. The assay was immunoSEQ multiplex PCR, and TCRdb's table has in-frame clones only and misses some. The sample carries over 850,000 clones, about four fifths recorded once. The sequenced sample consisted of memory CD4+ T cells from PBMCs. The receptors shown here come from a man aged 18 to 29 in good health. Some clones in this sample may be carry-over from other donors' samples. CDR3s include the opening cysteine and the closing phenylalanine or tryptophan. Fields, in order: CDR3 protein, CDR3 DNA, CDR3 length, D gene, clone size, V gene, J gene. D genes are given only for firm matches. Clone size is given for some rows only: seen once, a few or many times, or a class if the clone is expanded.

CASSLAIGQGADQPQHF	TGTGCCAGCAGCTTAGCGATAGGACAGGGGGCGGATCAGCCCCAGCATTTT	17	TRBD1	.	TRBV7-9	TRBJ1-5
CASSTPQGVAGELFF	TGTGCCAGTAGCACCCCACAGGGGGTCGCCGGGGAGCTGTTTTTT	15	TRBD1	.	TRBV19	TRBJ2-2
CASSRLDRLNEAFF	TGTGCCAGTAGCCGGCTCGACAGACTGAATGAAGCTTTCTTT	14	.	.	TRBV19	TRBJ1-1
CAWMGDRAYEQYF	TGTGCCTGGATGGGAGACAGGGCCTACGAGCAGTACTTC	13	TRBD1	once	TRBV30	TRBJ2-7
CASSFGTGGDEQFF	TGCGCCAGCAGCTTTGGGACAGGGGGCGATGAGCAGTTCTTC	14	TRBD1	.	TRBV5-1	TRBJ2-1
CASRYEGLAGWNEQFF	TGTGCCAGCAGGTATGAGGGACTAGCGGGATGGAATGAGCAGTTCTTC	16	TRBD2	.	TRBV11-2	TRBJ2-1
CASSFRDSFEAFF	TGTGCCAGCAGCTTCCGGGACAGCTTTGAAGCTTTCTTT	13	TRBD1	.	TRBV7-2	TRBJ1-1
CASSLDIGEQFF	TGTGCCAGCAGCCTTGACATTGGGGAGCAGTTCTTC	12	.	.	TRBV2	TRBJ2-1
CASSFGTTNTGELFF	TGTGCCAGCAGCTTTGGGACAACGAACACCGGGGAGCTGTTTTTT	15	.	.	TRBV7-9	TRBJ2-2
CASSQDGGNQPQHF	TGCGCCAGCAGTCAGGACGGAGGCAATCAGCCCCAGCATTTT	14	.	.	TRBV5-1	TRBJ1-5
CASSLPESAASTDTQYF	TGCGCCAGCAGCTTACCAGAAAGCGCTGCTAGCACAGATACGCAGTATTTT	17	.	few	TRBV5-1	TRBJ2-3
CSVDTTGLAESNEQFF	TGCAGCGTCGACACTACCGGACTAGCGGAGAGCAATGAGCAGTTCTTC	16	TRBD2	few	TRBV29-1	TRBJ2-1
CASSQDGVAESRLSYNEQFF	TGCGCCAGCAGCCAAGATGGAGTAGCGGAATCTCGACTCTCCTACAATGAGCAGTTCTTC	20	.	.	TRBV4-3	TRBJ2-1
CASSSLIRLGPNMNTEAFF	TGTGCCAGCAGCTCCCTCATCCGTCTAGGGCCTAACATGAACACTGAAGCTTTCTTT	19	.	.	TRBV11-2	TRBJ1-1
CASQLRIGRERAGEQFF	TGTGCCTCCCAGCTTAGGATCGGGCGGGAGAGGGCAGGTGAGCAGTTCTTC	17	TRBD2	.	TRBV11-2	TRBJ2-1
CASSPANRQGKNTIYF	TGTGCCAGCTCACCAGCGAACCGGCAGGGCAAAAACACCATATATTTT	16	.	.	TRBV18	TRBJ1-3
CAWSVWSEGGDIQYF	TGTGCCTGGAGTGTATGGTCAGAAGGGGGTGACATTCAGTACTTC	15	.	.	TRBV30	TRBJ2-4
CASSAGNTEAFF	TGTGCCAGCAGTGCGGGGAACACTGAAGCTTTCTTT	12	.	few	TRBV2	TRBJ1-1
CASSLAGGRDADTQYF	TGCGCCAGCAGCTTGGCAGGTGGGCGGGACGCAGATACGCAGTATTTT	16	.	.	TRBV5-1	TRBJ2-3
CASSRTFGELFF	TGTGCCAGCAGTCGAACGTTCGGGGAGCTGTTTTTT	12	.	many	TRBV28	TRBJ2-2
CASSLGRDYEQYF	TGTGCCAGCAGCTTAGGTAGGGACTACGAGCAGTACTTC	13	.	.	TRBV7-2	TRBJ2-7
CASSLLGQGDTEAFF	TGCGCCAGCAGCTTGCTGGGACAGGGAGACACTGAAGCTTTCTTT	15	TRBD1	.	TRBV5-1	TRBJ1-1
CAISEWGGNTGELFF	TGTGCCATCAGTGAGTGGGGCGGAAACACCGGGGAGCTGTTTTTT	15	.	.	TRBV10-3	TRBJ2-2
CASSSDRAGETQYF	TGCGCCAGCAGCTCTGACAGGGCAGGAGAGACCCAGTACTTC	14	TRBD1	.	TRBV5-1	TRBJ2-5
CSAGDRATNEKLFF	TGCAGCGCTGGGGACAGAGCAACTAATGAAAAACTGTTTTTT	14	TRBD1	.	TRBV29-1	TRBJ1-4
CASSYSRPNTGELFF	TGTGCCAGCAGTTACTCTCGTCCGAACACCGGGGAGCTGTTTTTT	15	.	.	TRBV6-5	TRBJ2-2
CASSIGLASGRGNTGELFF	TGTGCCAGTAGTATAGGTCTGGCTAGCGGCCGGGGGAACACCGGGGAGCTGTTTTTT	19	TRBD2	.	TRBV19	TRBJ2-2
CAISESLSDIQYF	TGTGCCATCAGTGAGTCGCTCAGTGACATTCAGTACTTC	13	.	few	TRBV10-3	TRBJ2-4
CASSLLGVRYGYTF	TGTGCCAGCAGTTTATTGGGGGTCCGATATGGCTACACCTTC	14	.	few	TRBV28	TRBJ1-2
CASSLTAGGQPQHF	TGTGCCAGCAGCTTAACGGCAGGGGGTCAGCCCCAGCATTTT	14	TRBD1	few	TRBV7-3	TRBJ1-5
CSVVSGRGTDTQYF	TGCAGCGTTGTATCCGGGAGGGGAACAGATACGCAGTATTTT	14	TRBD2	.	TRBV29-1	TRBJ2-3
CASSQDRLSLLGTEAFF	TGTGCCAGCAGCCAAGATCGATTGAGTCTCCTGGGCACTGAAGCTTTCTTT	17	.	few	TRBV4-2	TRBJ1-1
CAISADRGFTGELFF	TGTGCCATCAGTGCGGACAGGGGTTTCACCGGGGAGCTGTTTTTT	15	TRBD1	.	TRBV10-3	TRBJ2-2
CASSTGLAGVQETQYF	TGCGCCAGCAGCACGGGACTAGCGGGAGTACAAGAGACCCAGTACTTC	16	TRBD2	.	TRBV5-1	TRBJ2-5
CASSRGTGDQPQHF	TGTGCCAGCAGTAGGGGGACGGGGGATCAGCCCCAGCATTTT	14	.	few	TRBV11-2	TRBJ1-5
CASSLGSGAPQETQYF	TGCGCCAGCAGCTTGGGGAGCGGGGCACCTCAAGAGACCCAGTACTTC	16	TRBD2	few	TRBV5-1	TRBJ2-5
CASSPRAVTSGRGTPTDTQYF	TGTGCCAGCAGCCCCCGGGCAGTTACTAGCGGGAGGGGAACCCCCACAGATACGCAGTATTTT	21	TRBD2	.	TRBV27	TRBJ2-3
CASSAQGRDQPQHF	TGTGCCAGCTCAGCGCAGGGACGGGATCAGCCCCAGCATTTT	14	.	.	TRBV18	TRBJ1-5
CASSLVRDNEQFF	TGTGCCAGCAGCTTAGTCAGGGACAATGAGCAGTTCTTC	13	.	.	TRBV7-9	TRBJ2-1
CALAGRETNTQYF	TGTGCCCTTGCCGGTCGGGAGACTAATACGCAGTATTTT	13	.	.	TRBV7-9	TRBJ2-3
CARKDNHSYNEQFF	TGTGCCAGAAAGGACAATCACTCCTACAATGAGCAGTTCTTC	14	.	.	TRBV21-1	TRBJ2-1
CSVTRQGRGYTF	TGCAGCGTTACCCGACAGGGGCGGGGCTACACCTTC	12	TRBD1	.	TRBV29-1	TRBJ1-2
CAISDPGGYSVYEQYF	TGTGCCATCAGTGACCCTGGGGGGTACTCGGTCTACGAGCAGTACTTC	16	.	.	TRBV10-3	TRBJ2-7
CASSARDFYNEQFF	TGTGCCAGCAGCGCCCGGGACTTTTACAATGAGCAGTTCTTC	14	.	once	TRBV5-4	TRBJ2-1
CASSFQGSGANVLTF	TGCGCCAGCAGCTTTCAGGGCTCTGGGGCCAACGTCCTGACTTTC	15	.	.	TRBV5-1	TRBJ2-6
CASSAGQNYGYTF	TGTGCCAGCAGTGCGGGACAAAACTATGGCTACACCTTC	13	.	once	TRBV28	TRBJ1-2
CASSNAGSNEQFF	TGTGCCAGCAGTAATGCGGGAAGCAATGAGCAGTTCTTC	13	.	once	TRBV7-3	TRBJ2-1